This T cell receptor beta chain was sequenced for a study of blood T cell repertoires in COVID-19. Study-level background: Acute and convalescent COVID-19 specimens originated in the United States, Italy and Spain. T cells, B-cell-depleted T cells, or PBMCs supplied cDNA or gDNA.

V shed 5 bases and J shed 3 bases, with 11 bases lying between them. CDR1 is MNHEY and CDR2 is SMNVEV in the germline V gene (reference sequence). This CDR3 region has 14 residues. Original data processing: Estimation of nucleated cell counts was performed using reference gene primer amplification. Sequencing used immunoSEQ multiplex PCR; TCRdb keeps in-frame clones, though not all of them. That table is the source of V, J and clone size, and D and trimming were worked out from the DNA. The profile shows tens of thousands of clones, almost 90% of them singletons. This receptor was taken from a man aged 55 to 69 with acute or convalescent COVID-19. Sequenced input: peripheral blood. The chain links TRBV27 to TRBJ1-5, with D perhaps TRBD1 (6 bases). DNA for the CDR3: TGTGCCAGCAGTCCCCGACAGGTCAATCAGCCCCAGCATTTT. It is translated as CASSPRQVNQPQHF.